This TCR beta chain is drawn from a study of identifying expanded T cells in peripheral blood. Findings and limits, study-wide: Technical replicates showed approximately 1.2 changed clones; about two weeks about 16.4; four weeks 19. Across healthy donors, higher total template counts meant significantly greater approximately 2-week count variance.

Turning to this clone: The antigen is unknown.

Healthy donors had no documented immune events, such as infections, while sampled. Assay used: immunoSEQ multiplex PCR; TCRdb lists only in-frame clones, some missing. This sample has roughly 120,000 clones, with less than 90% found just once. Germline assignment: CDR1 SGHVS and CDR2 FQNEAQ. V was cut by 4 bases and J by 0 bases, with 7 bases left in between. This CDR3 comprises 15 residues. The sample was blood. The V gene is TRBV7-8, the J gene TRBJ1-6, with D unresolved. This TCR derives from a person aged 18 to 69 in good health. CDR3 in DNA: TGTGCCAGCAGCTCCGTCGGCTCCTATAATTCACCCCTCCACTTT. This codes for CASSSVGSYNSPLHF.